Below, 10 T cell receptor beta chains from the same sample are listed, as sequenced in a study of a mutant IDH1 vaccine in newly diagnosed glioma. Some clones are missing from TCRdb's copy, which holds only in-frame ones; the method was immunoSEQ multiplex PCR. The sample records approximately 84,000 clones, 81% being singletons. As to time point: week 47, end of study. Each dose delivered 300 ug of mutant IDH1 20-mer peptide subcutaneously with imiquimod. No antigens are known for them. This specimen consisted of PBMCs, obtained from a glioma patient whose treatment included an IDH1 peptide vaccine. The receptor set was obtained from a man in his forties with glioma.

The table lists this clone with many counts. The chain uses TRBV6-1 and TRBJ1-5, with 9 bases fitting TRBD1. Germline V CDR1 and CDR2: MNHNS, SASEGT. The CDR3 extends over 12 amino acids. Trimming removed 8 bases from V and 4 bases from J; junction bases left unmatched: 0. CDR3 in DNA: TGTGCCAGCGGGACAGGGAATCAGCCCCAGCATTTT. Amino acids: CASGTGNQPQHF.

Note on this clone: Other DNA sequences of this sample code for an identical CDR3. This chain connects TRBV27 to TRBJ2-5; no firm D call. V shed 3 bases and J shed 5 bases, with 7 bases lying between them. Germline loops: CDR1 MNHEY, CDR2 SMNVEV (reference sequence). The CDR3 consists of 12 residues. CDR3: CASSFGGETQYF. In DNA form, the CDR3 reads TGTGCCAGCAGTTTTGGTGGCGAGACCCAGTACTTC.

The chain is built from TRBV5-1 and TRBJ1-4; D not certain. The CDR3 is 13 amino acids. The germline V gene encodes CDR1 SGHRS and CDR2 YFSETQ. V was trimmed by 1 base and J by 5 bases, leaving 6 bases between them. This chain's CDR3 is CASSLYRNEKLFF. CDR3 DNA sequence: TGCGCCAGCAGCTTGTACAGAAATGAAAAACTGTTTTTT.

This clone was detected many times. In DNA form, the CDR3 reads TGTGCCAGCAACCCCTACGAGCAGTACTTC. It specifies CASNPYEQYF. The V call is TRBV21-1, the J call TRBJ2-7. TRBV21-1 is a listed pseudogene. The CDR3 spans 10 residues.

This chain uses TRBV11-3 with TRBJ1-1; D is unresolved. The CDR3 covers 14 residues. Germline CDR1 SGHNT, CDR2 YENEEA. Trimming stripped 1 base from V and 2 bases from J, with 8 bases between. DNA for the CDR3: TGTGCCAGCAGCTTAGGCGGGATTAACACTGAAGCTTTCTTT. Translation gives CASSLGGINTEAFF. The full variable domain, rest sourced from reference TRBV11-3 and TRBJ1-1, is EAGVVQSPRYKIIEKKQPVAFWCNPISGHNTLYWYLQNLGQGPELLIRYENEEAVDDSQLPKDRFSAERLKGVDSTLKIQPAELGDSAVYLCASSLGGINTEAFFGQGTRLTVV.

V and J are TRBV21-1 and TRBJ1-4. TRBV21-1 is termed a pseudogene. The CDR3 is made up of 21 amino acids. In nucleotides, the CDR3 is TGTGCCAGCAGCCCATCCAGGGGGGGTCCCAAGGAGGGGAAAACTAATGAAAAACTGTTTTTT. It is translated as CASSPSRGGPKEGKTNEKLFF.

CDR3 sequence (DNA): TGTGCCAGCAGCCTACGACTAGCGGGAGGCCACGAGCAGTACTTC. Translation gives CASSLRLAGGHEQYF. This chain links TRBV11-2 with TRBJ2-7; 13 positions match TRBD2. This CDR3 has 15 amino acids. J was trimmed by 5 bases and V by 5 bases; bases with no gene match: 6. Germline lookup yields CDR1 SGHAT and CDR2 FQNNGV.

The chain links TRBV6-6 to TRBJ2-1; 7 nucleotides agree with TRBD1. Losses at the gene ends were 0 bases for V and 6 bases for J; bases not matched to a gene: 5. The CDR3 spans 15 residues. Per germline, CDR1 MNHNY and CDR2 SVGAGI (reference sequence). The CDR3 sequence: CASSYSTGAGNEQFF. The CDR3 nucleotides read TGTGCCAGCAGTTACTCCACAGGGGCGGGCAATGAGCAGTTCTTC.

V usage is TRBV7-3 and J usage is TRBJ1-4, with TRBD1 as a possible D gene (5 bases). Germline-derived CDR1 and CDR2 are SGHTA and FQGTGA. The V and J ends lost 1 base and 8 bases respectively, with 14 bases between them. CDR3 size: 15 residues. CDR3 nucleotides: TGTGCCAGCAGCTTAAGGGCAGGGCCATCGGAAAAACTGTTTTTT. Residues: CASSLRAGPSEKLFF.

This clone was counted once. The chain uses TRBV10-1 and TRBJ2-2; D may be TRBD2 (6 bases). Germline CDR1 WNHNN, CDR2 SYGVQD (reference sequence). This CDR3 region has 14 residues. Trimming pared 7 bases from V and 1 base from J, leaving 10 bases between. The CDR3 bases are TGCGCCAGCACCGGGGGAGAGAACACCGGGGAGCTGTTTTTT. It is translated as CASTGGENTGELFF.